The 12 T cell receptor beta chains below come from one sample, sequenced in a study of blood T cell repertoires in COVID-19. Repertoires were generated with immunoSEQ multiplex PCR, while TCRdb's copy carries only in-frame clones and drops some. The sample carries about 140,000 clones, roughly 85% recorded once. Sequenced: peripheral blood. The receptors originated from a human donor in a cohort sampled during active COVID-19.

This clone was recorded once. In DNA, the CDR3 is TGTGCCTGGAGTGTATCACTAGCGGGGACCGATGAGCAGTTCTTC. It yields the protein CAWSVSLAGTDEQFF. The rearrangement uses TRBV30 and TRBJ2-1, with 10 bases fitting TRBD2. Trimming removed 0 bases from V and 8 bases from J; junction bases left unmatched: 7. This CDR3 has 15 amino acids. The germline V gene encodes CDR1 GTSNPN and CDR2 SVGIG (reference sequence).

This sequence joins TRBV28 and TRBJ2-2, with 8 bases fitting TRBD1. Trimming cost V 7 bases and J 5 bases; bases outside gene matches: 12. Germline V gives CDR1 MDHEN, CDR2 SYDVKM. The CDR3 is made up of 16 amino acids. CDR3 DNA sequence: TGTGCCAGCATACCCGCCCAGGGGGCGTGGACCGGGGAGCTGTTTTTT. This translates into CASIPAQGAWTGELFF.

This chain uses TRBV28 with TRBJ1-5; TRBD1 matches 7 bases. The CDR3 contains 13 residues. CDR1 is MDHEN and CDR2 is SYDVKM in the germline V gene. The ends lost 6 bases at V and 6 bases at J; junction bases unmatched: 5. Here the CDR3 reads CASRTGNSQPQHF. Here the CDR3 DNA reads TGTGCCAGCAGGACAGGGAATTCTCAGCCCCAGCATTTT.

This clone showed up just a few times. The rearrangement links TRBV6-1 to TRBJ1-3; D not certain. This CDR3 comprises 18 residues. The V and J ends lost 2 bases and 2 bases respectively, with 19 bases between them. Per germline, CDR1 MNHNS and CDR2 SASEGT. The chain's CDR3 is CASSENPWEAPTGNTIYF. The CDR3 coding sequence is TGTGCCAGCAGTGAAAACCCCTGGGAGGCTCCAACTGGAAACACCATATATTTT.

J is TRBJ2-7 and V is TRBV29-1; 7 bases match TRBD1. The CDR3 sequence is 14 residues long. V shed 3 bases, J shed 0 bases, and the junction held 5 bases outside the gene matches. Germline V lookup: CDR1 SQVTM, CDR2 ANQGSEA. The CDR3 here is CSVEAGGSSYEQYF. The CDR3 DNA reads TGCAGCGTTGAGGCAGGGGGTAGCTCCTACGAGCAGTACTTC.

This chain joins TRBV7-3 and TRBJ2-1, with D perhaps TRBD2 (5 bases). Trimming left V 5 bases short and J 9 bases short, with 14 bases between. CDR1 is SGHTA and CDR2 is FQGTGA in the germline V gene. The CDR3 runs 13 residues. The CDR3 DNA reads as TGTGCCAGCAGCCTTCGTAGGAGCGGTGAGCAGTTCTTC. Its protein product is CASSLRRSGEQFF.

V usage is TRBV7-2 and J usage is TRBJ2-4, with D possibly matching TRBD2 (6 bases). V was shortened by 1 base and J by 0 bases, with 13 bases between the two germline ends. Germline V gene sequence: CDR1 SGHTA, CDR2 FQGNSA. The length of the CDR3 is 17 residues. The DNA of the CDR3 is TGTGCCAGCAGCTTAGTGGCGGGCGGGATAGCCAAAAACATTCAGTACTTC. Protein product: CASSLVAGGIAKNIQYF.

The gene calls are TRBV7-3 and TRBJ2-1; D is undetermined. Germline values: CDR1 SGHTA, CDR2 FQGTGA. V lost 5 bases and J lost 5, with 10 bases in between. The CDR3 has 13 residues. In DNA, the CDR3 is TGTGCCAGCAGCACGACTTTAAACAATGAGCAGTTCTTC. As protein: CASSTTLNNEQFF. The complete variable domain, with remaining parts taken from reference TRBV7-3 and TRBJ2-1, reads GAGVSQTPSNKVTEKGKYVELRCDPISGHTALYWYRQSLGQGPEFLIYFQGTGAADDSGLPNDRFFAVRPEGSVSTLKIQRTERGDSAVYLCASSTTLNNEQFFGPGTRLTVL.

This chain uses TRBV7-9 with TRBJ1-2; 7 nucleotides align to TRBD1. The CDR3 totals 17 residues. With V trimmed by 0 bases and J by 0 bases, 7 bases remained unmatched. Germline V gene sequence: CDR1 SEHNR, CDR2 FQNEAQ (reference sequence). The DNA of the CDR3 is TGTGCCAGCAGCTTAGCGCTTAGAGGGGGCGCTAACTATGGCTACACCTTC. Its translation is CASSLALRGGANYGYTF.

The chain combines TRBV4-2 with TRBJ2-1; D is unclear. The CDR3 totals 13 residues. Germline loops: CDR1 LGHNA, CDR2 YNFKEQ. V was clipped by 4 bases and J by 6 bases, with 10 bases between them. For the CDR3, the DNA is TGTGCCAGCAGCCCCCCCAACGGCAATGAGCAGTTCTTC. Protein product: CASSPPNGNEQFF.

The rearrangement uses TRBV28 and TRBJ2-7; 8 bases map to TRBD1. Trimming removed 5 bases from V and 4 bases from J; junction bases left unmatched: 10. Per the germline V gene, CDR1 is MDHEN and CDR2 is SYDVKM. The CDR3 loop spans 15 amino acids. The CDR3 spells CASSPRTGHLYEQYF. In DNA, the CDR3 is TGTGCCAGCAGTCCCCGGACAGGGCATCTATACGAGCAGTACTTC.

CDR3: CASSSTGGDYGYTF. In DNA form, the CDR3 reads TGTGCCAGCAGCTCAACAGGGGGCGACTATGGCTACACCTTC. This chain uses TRBV7-9 with TRBJ1-2, with 9 nucleotides matching TRBD1. V dropped 4 bases and J dropped 3; count of bases not matched to a gene: 3. This CDR3 spans 14 amino acids. CDR1 is SEHNR and CDR2 is FQNEAQ in the germline V gene (reference sequence).